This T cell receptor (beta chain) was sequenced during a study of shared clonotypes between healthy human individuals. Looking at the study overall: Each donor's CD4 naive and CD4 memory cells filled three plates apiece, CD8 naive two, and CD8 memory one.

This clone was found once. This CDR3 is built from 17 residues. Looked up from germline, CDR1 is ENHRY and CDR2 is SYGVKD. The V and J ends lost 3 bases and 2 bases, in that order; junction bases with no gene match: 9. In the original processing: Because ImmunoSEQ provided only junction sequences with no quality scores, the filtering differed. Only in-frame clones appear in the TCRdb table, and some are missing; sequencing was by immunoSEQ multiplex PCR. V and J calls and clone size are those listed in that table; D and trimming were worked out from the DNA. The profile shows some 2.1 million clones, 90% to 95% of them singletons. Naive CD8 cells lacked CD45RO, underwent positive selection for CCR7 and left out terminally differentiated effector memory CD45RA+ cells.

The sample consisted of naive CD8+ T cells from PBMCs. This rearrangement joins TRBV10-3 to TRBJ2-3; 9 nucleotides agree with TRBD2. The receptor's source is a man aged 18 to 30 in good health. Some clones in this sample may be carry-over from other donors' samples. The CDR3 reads CAISENWLAGTTDTQYF. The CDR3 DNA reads TGTGCCATCAGTGAAAACTGGCTAGCGGGGACCACAGATACGCAGTATTTT.